This T cell receptor (beta chain) was captured by sequencing in a study of T cell responses to AZD1222 COVID-19 vaccine. Study-wide findings and caveats: At 160-218 and 743-854, vaccine-associated CD4 TCRs were dominant, and they spanned spike.

A note on this clone: Its cognate antigen is unknown.

CDR3 size: 15 residues. Per the germline V gene, CDR1 is SGHVS and CDR2 is FQNEAQ. V gave up 1 base and J gave up 3 bases; unmatched junction bases: 6. Assay used: immunoSEQ multiplex PCR; TCRdb lists only in-frame clones, some missing. The table lists about 150,000 clones, roughly 90% of them singletons, with about 1.6% in the top ten. The clonotype was recovered from an adult who received the AZD1222 COVID-19 vaccine. The chain has TRBV7-8 and TRBJ2-7; 7 bases fit TRBD1. Sequences were derived from peripheral blood, sampled 28 days after the second AZD1222 dose. CDR3 in amino acids: CASSLEQGPFYEQYF. The CDR3 nucleotides read TGTGCCAGCAGCTTAGAACAGGGGCCCTTCTACGAGCAGTACTTC.